This T cell receptor beta chain was recovered during a study of T-cell reconstitution after alpha-beta-depleted transplantation in children. Whole-study results and caveats: In some patients, recipient T cells and intrathymic progenitors surviving conditioning explained high day-60 diversity. After one year, T-cell counts and TCRbeta diversity mostly came from new T cells. Alpha-beta T cells present about two months after transplant were reported to originate from several hundred expanded graft clones.

The germline V gene has CDR1 SGDLS and CDR2 YYNGEE. V was pared by 4 bases and J by 4 bases, with 7 bases of the junction left unmatched. CDR3 length equals 16 residues. It was with unique molecular identifiers that the TCRbeta library was prepared. TCRdb recomputed calls from the PCR reads with MiXCR, one row per CDR3 protein. The repertoire holds approximately 300,000 distinct CDR3 sequences, with about a tenth as singletons. This clonotype has a handful of counts. Its target is not known. The V and J genes are TRBV9 and TRBJ2-6, with 8 bases that match TRBD1. This TCR derives from a boy under two years old with acute myeloid leukemia, due to receive a stem cell transplant. The sample consisted of PBMCs, taken before TCRalphabeta/CD19-depleted stem cell transplant. The CDR3 sequence is CASSTGQGAGANVLTF. The DNA for the CDR3 is TGTGCCAGCAGCACCGGACAGGGTGCCGGGGCCAACGTCCTGACTTTC.